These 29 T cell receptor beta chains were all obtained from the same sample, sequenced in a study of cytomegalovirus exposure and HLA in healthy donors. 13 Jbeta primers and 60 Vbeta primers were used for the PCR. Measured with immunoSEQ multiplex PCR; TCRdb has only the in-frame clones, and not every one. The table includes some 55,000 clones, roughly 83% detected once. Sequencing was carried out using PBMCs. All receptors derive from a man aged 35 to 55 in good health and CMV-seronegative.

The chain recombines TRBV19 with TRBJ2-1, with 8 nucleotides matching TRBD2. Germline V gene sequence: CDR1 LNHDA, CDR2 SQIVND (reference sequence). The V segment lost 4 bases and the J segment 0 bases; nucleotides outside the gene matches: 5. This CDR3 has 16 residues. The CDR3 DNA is TGTGCCAGTAGTAACATAGCGGGAAGCTCCTACAATGAGCAGTTCTTC. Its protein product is CASSNIAGSSYNEQFF.

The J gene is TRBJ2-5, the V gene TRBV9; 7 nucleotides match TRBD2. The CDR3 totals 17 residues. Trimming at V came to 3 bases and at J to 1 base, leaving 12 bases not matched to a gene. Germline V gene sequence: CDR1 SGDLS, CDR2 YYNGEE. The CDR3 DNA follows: TGTGCCAGCAGCGAGGCCTCACGGGGGGACCCCCAAGAGACCCAGTACTTC. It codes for CASSEASRGDPQETQYF. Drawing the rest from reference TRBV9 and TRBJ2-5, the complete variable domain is DSGVTQTPKHLITATGQRVTLRCSPRSGDLSVYWYQQSLDQGLQFLIQYYNGEERAKGNILERFSAQQFPDLHSELNLSSLELGDSALYFCASSEASRGDPQETQYFGPGTRLLVL.

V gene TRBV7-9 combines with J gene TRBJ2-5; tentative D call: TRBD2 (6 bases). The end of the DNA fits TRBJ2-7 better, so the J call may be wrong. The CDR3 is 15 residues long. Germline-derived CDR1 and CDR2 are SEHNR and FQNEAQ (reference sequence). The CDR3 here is CASSHNVQGGYEQYF. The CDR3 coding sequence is TGTGCCAGCAGCCACAACGTTCAGGGAGGCTACGAGCAGTACTTC.

CDR3 residues: CASSFSSISQYF. The CDR3 region has the DNA TGTGCCAGCAGCTTTAGTAGTATATCGCAGTATTTT. V is TRBV7-2 and J is TRBJ2-3; D is unclear. Germline V lookup: CDR1 SGHTA, CDR2 FQGNSA. This CDR3 has 12 amino acids. Trimming removed 3 bases from V and 10 bases from J, with 11 bases in between.

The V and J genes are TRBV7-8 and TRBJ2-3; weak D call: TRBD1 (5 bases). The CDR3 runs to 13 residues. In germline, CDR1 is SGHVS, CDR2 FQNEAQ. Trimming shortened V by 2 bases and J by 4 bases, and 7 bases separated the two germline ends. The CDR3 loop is CASSLIGADTQYF. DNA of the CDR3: TGTGCCAGCAGCTTAATAGGGGCAGATACGCAGTATTTT. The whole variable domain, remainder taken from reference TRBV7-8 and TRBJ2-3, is GAGVSQSPRYKVAKRGQDVALRCDPISGHVSLFWYQQALGQGPEFLTYFQNEAQLDKSGLPSDRFFAERPEGSVSTLKIQRTQQEDSAVYLCASSLIGADTQYFGPGTRLTVL.

CDR3 sequence reads: CSVVGVETQYF. CDR3 in DNA: TGCAGCGTTGTCGGGGTCGAGACCCAGTACTTC. This chain uses TRBV29-1 with TRBJ2-5; D may be TRBD2 (5 bases). Germline V CDR1 and CDR2: SQVTM, ANQGSEA. V was shortened by 4 bases and J by 5 bases, with 8 bases between the two germline ends. This CDR3 comprises 11 residues.

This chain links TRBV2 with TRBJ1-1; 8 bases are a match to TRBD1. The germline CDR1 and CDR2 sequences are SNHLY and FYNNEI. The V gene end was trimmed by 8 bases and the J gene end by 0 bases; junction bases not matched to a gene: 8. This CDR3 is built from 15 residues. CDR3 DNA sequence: TGTGCCAGCTATCCATGGGACAGGATGAACACTGAAGCTTTCTTT. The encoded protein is CASYPWDRMNTEAFF.

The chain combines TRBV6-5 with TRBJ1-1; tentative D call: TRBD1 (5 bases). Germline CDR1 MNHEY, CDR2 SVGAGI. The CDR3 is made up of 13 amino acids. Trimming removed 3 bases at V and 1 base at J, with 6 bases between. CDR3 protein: CASSYRGNTEAFF. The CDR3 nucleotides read TGTGCCAGCAGTTATAGGGGGAACACTGAAGCTTTCTTT.

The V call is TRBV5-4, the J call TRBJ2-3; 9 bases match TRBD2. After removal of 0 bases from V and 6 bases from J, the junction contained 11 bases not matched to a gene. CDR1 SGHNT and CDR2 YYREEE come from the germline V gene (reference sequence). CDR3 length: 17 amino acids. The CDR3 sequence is CASSLVSGGPAVDTQYF. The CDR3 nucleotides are TGTGCCAGCAGCTTGGTTAGCGGGGGCCCAGCGGTCGATACGCAGTATTTT.

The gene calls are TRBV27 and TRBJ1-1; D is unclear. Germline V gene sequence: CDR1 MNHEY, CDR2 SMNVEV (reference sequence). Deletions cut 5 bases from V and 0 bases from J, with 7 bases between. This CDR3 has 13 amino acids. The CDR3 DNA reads TGTGCCAGCAGTAGAGGGATGAACACTGAAGCTTTCTTT. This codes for CASSRGMNTEAFF.

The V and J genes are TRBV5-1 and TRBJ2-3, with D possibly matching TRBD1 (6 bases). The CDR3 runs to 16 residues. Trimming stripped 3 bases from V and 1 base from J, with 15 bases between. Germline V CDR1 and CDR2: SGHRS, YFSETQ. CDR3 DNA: TGCGCCAGCAGCTCAGGACAGCCGATGGGCACAGATACGCAGTATTTT. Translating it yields CASSSGQPMGTDTQYF.

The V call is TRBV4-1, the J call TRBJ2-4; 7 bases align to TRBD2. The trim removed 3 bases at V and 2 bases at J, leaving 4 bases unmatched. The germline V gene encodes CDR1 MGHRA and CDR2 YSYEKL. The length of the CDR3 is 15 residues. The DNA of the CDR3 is TGCGCCAGCAGCCAGTTCGGGGGGTCCAAAAACATTCAGTACTTC. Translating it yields CASSQFGGSKNIQYF.

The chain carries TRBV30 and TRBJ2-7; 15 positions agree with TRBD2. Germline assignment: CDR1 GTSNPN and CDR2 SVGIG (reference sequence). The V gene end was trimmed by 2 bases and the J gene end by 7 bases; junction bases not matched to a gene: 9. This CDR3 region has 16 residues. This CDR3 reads CAWSWRTSGGAGEQYF. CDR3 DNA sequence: TGTGCCTGGAGTTGGCGGACTAGCGGGGGGGCTGGGGAGCAGTACTTC.

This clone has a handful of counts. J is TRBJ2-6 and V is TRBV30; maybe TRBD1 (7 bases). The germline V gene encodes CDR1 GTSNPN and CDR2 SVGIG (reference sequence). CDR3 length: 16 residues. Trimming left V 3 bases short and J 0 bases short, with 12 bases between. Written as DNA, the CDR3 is TGTGCCTGGAGGGGGCGGGACAGCTCTGGGGCCAACGTCCTGACTTTC. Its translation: CAWRGRDSSGANVLTF.

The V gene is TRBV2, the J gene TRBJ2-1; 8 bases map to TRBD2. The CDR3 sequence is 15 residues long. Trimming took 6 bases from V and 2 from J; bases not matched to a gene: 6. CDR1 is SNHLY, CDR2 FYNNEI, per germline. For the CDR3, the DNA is TGTGCCAGCAGGTATAGCGGGGAAACCTACAATGAGCAGTTCTTC. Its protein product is CASRYSGETYNEQFF.

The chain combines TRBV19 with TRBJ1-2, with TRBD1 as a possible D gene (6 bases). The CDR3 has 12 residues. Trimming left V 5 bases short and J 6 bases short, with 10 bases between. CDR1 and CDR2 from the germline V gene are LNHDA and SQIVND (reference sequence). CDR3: CASSHRENGYTF. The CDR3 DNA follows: TGTGCCAGTAGTCACAGGGAAAATGGCTACACCTTC. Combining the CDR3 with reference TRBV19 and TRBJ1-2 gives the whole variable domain DGGITQSPKYLFRKEGQNVTLSCEQNLNHDAMYWYRQDPGQGLRLIYYSQIVNDFQKGDIAEGYSVSREKKESFPLTVTSAQKNPTAFYLCASSHRENGYTFGSGTRLTVV.

The CDR3: CASSEYRANGYTF. The CDR3 DNA reads TGTGCCAGCAGTGAATACAGGGCGAATGGCTACACCTTC. The J gene is TRBJ1-2, the V gene TRBV6-1; a possible D gene is TRBD1 (6 bases). From germline, CDR1 is MNHNS and CDR2 SASEGT. CDR3 length: 13 amino acids. V was trimmed by 2 bases and J by 6 bases, leaving 10 bases between them.

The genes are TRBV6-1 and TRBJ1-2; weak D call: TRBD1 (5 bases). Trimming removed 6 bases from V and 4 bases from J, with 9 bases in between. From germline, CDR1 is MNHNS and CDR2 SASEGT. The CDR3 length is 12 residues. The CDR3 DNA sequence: TGTGCCAGCAGGACAGAGAGCTATGGCTACACCTTC. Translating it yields CASRTESYGYTF.

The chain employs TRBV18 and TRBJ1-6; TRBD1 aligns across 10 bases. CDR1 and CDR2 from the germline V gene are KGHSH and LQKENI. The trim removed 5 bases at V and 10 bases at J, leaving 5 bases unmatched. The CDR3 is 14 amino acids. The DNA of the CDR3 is TGTGCCAGCTCAAGGACAGGGGGAGACTCACCCCTCCACTTT. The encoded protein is CASSRTGGDSPLHF.

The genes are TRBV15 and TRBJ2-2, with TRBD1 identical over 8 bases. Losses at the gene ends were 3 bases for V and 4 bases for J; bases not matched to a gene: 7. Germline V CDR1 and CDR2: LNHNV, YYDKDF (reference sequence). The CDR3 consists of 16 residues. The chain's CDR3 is CATSSHQGARTGELFF. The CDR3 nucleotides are TGTGCCACCAGCAGCCATCAGGGGGCGCGCACCGGGGAGCTGTTTTTT. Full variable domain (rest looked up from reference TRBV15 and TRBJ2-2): DAMVIQNPRYQVTQFGKPVTLSCSQTLNHNVMYWYQQKSSQAPKLLFHYYDKDFNNEADTPDNFQSRRPNTSFCFLDIRSPGLGDTAMYLCATSSHQGARTGELFFGEGSRLTVL.

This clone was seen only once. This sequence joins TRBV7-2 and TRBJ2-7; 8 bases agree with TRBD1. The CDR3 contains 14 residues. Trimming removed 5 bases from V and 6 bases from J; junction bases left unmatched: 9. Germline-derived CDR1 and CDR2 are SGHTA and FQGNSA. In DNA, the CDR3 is TGTGCCAGCAGCCGGCAGGGGGCGGATTCCGAGCAGTACGTC. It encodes CASSRQGADSEQYV.

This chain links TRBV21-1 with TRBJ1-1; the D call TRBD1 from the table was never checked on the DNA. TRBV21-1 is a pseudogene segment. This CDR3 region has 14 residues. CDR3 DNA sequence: TGTGCCAGCAGCAAAGGAGCAGGGAAGACTGAAGCTTTCTTT. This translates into CASSKGAGKTEAFF.

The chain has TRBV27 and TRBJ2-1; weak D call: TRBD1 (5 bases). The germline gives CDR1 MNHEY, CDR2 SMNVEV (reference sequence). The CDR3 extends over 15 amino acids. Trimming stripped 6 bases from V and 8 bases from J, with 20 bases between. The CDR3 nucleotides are TGTGCCAGCAGCCCTCGGATTCAGGGTATCTATGAGCAGTTCTTC. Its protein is CASSPRIQGIYEQFF.

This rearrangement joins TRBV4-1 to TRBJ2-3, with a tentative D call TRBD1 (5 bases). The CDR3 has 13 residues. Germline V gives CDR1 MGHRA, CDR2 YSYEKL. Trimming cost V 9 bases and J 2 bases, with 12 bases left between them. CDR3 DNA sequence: TGCGCCAGTGGAACAGGAGACACAGATACGCAGTATTTT. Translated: CASGTGDTDTQYF.

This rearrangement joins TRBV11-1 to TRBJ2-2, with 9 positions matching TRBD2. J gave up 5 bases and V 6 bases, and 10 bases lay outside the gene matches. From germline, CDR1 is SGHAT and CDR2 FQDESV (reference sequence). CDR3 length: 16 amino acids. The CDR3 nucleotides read TGTGCCAGCAGAGGCGGGGGGGCGCAACTTACCGGGGAGCTGTTTTTT. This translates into CASRGGGAQLTGELFF.

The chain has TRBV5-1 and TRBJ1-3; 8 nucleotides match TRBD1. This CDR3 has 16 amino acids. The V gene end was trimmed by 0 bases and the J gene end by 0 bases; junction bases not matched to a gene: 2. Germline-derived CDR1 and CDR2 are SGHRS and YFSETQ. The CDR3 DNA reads TGCGCCAGCAGCTTGGACGGACAGGGCTCTGGAAACACCATATATTTT. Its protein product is CASSLDGQGSGNTIYF.

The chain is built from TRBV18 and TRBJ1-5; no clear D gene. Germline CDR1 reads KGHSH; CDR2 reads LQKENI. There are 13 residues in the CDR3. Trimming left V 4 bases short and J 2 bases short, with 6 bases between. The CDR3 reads CASSQQRNQPQHF. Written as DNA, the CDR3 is TGTGCCAGCTCACAACAACGCAATCAGCCCCAGCATTTT.

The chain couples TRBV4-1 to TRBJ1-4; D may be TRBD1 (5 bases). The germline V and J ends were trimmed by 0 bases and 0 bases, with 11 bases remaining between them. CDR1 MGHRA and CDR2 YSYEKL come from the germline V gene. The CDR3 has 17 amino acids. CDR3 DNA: TGCGCCAGCAGCCAAGATCGGGGGAGTGCAACTAATGAAAAACTGTTTTTT. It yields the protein CASSQDRGSATNEKLFF.

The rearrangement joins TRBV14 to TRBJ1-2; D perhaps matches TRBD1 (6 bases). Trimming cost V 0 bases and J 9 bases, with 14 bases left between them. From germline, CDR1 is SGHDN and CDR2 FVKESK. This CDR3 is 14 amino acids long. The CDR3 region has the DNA TGTGCCAGCAGCCAAGAGGGACACCGCCTAAGCTACACCTTC. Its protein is CASSQEGHRLSYTF. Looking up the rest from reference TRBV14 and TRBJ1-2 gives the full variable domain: EAGVTQFPSHSVIEKGQTVTLRCDPISGHDNLYWYRRVMGKEIKFLLHFVKESKQDESGMPNNRFLAERTGGTYSTLKVQPAELEDSGVYFCASSQEGHRLSYTFGSGTRLTVV.